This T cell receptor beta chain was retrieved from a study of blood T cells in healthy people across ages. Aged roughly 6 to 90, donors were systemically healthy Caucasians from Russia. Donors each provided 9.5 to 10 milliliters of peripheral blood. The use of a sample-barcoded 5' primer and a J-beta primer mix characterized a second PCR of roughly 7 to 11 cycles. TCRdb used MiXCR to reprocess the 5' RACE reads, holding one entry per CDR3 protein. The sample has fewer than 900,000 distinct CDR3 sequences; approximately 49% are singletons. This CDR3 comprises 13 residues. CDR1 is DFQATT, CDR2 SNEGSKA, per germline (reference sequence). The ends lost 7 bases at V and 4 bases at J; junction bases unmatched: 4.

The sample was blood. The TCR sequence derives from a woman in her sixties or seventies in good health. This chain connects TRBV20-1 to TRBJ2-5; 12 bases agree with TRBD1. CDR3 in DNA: TGCAGTGGGGACAGGGGGCGCGGAGAGACCCAGTACTTC. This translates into CSGDRGRGETQYF.